This paragraph covers one T cell receptor beta chain sequence. Its cognate antigen is unknown. CDR3 length: 14 residues. Looked up from germline, CDR1 is MNHEY and CDR2 is SVGAGI. V lost 7 bases, J lost 4 bases, and 16 bases lay in between. Amplification used 60 Vbeta primers and 13 Jbeta primers. This table comes from immunoSEQ multiplex PCR, and its TCRdb copy is limited to in-frame clones, with some not included. In total, the table holds some 200,000 clones. These data are taken from a study of cytomegalovirus exposure and HLA in healthy donors. Study-wide points: TRBV6-2, TRBV6-3 and other indistinguishable V segments were excluded.

This chain connects TRBV6-5 to TRBJ1-2; the D gene is possibly TRBD1 (5 bases). This receptor was identified in a boy between 10 and 17 years old in good health and CMV-seronegative. The sample comprised PBMCs. The CDR3 sequence: CASNVGGRGYGYTF. The CDR3 bases are TGTGCCAGCAATGTTGGAGGGAGGGGCTATGGCTACACCTTC.